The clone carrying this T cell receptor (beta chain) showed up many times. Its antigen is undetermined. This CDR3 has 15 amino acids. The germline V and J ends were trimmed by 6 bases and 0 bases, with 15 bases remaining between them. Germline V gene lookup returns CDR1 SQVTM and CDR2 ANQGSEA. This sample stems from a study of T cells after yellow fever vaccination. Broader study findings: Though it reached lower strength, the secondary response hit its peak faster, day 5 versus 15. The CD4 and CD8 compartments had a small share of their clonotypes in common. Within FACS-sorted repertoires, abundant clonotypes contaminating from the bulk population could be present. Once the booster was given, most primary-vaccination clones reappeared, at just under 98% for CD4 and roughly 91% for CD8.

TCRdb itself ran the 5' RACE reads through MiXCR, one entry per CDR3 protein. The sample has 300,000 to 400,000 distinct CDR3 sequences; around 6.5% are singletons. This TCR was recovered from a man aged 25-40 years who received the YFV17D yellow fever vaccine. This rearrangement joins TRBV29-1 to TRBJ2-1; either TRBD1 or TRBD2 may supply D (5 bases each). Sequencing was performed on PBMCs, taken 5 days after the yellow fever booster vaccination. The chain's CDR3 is CSVGTGTDSYNEQFF. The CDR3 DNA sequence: TGCAGCGTCGGTACCGGGACCGACTCCTACAATGAGCAGTTCTTC.